This T cell receptor (beta chain) was sequenced in a study of cytomegalovirus exposure and HLA in healthy donors. The PCR ran on 60 Vbeta and 13 Jbeta primers. The table came from immunoSEQ multiplex PCR; TCRdb's copy has only in-frame clones and leaves some out. The sample lists some 170,000 clones; roughly 79% were seen once. The sequenced sample consisted of PBMCs. This TCR derives from a woman aged 40 to 50 in good health and CMV-seronegative.

The CDR3 DNA sequence: TGTGCCAGCAGCTTAGATGAGGCGACTGAAGCTTTCTTT. Its translation is CASSLDEATEAFF. The rearrangement links TRBV7-9 to TRBJ1-1; D unclear. V gave up 1 base and J gave up 5 bases, with 8 bases separating them. The CDR3 runs 13 residues. Germline assignment: CDR1 SEHNR and CDR2 FQNEAQ (reference sequence).